This T cell receptor (beta chain) originates from a study of PD-L1 blockade in urothelial cancer (TCRdb year 2017). Concerning the study at large: Therapy was started around 2014 for all patients, and atezolizumab 1,200 mg was administered intravenously every 3 weeks. An ECOG performance status of 0 or 1 was recorded for the patients, and 0 to 3 prior chemotherapy regimens had been received by the patients. Twenty-five of 29 patients were identified as males with urothelial cancer of bladder origin, and a prior smoking history was reported by 18 of 29 patients. Blood samples gave median yields of about 140,000 T cells and more than 80,000 unique TCRs, along with a median clonality of 0.080. Blood samples were analyzed at 3 weeks after treatment start (second dose) and at 6 weeks after treatment start. TCR sequencing covered pretreatment tumor samples and matched, serially collected peripheral blood taken before and after atezolizumab treatment. Somatic, immune and clinical correlates of response to PD-L1 blockade with atezolizumab in urothelial cancer were the focus of an exploratory multi-omic analysis. Durable clinical benefit was defined as progression-free survival longer than 6 months, and TCR features were also tested against progression-free and overall survival. Durable clinical benefit was achieved by nine patients but not by the remaining 20. In the same patients who had TCR sequencing, pretreatment tumors also underwent whole exome sequencing and RNA sequencing. Approximately 30 patients had pretreatment blood TCR-seq, some 25 had at least one posttreatment blood collection, and some 25 had tumor TCR-seq.

General conclusions and limits of the study: Among patients with durable benefit, tumor-associated TCR clones showed greater expansion in peripheral blood 3 weeks after treatment started (n of about 20, p = 0.022). Because of the small sample size (n ≈ 28) and the many exploratory analyses performed, the results are intended to be regarded as hypothesis-generating. Improved progression-free and overall survival was associated with having pretreatment peripheral blood TCR clonality below the median.

Reading the germline V gene gives CDR1 SQVTM and CDR2 ANQGSEA. The CDR3, from cysteine to phenylalanine, totals 12 residues. The retained sequence is limited to the CDR3, 36 bases, with the frame set at the first base. V sheds 7 bases and J sheds 4 bases, leaving 12 bases between their ends. The time point label here, explained by the study, means: peripheral blood 6 weeks after treatment start. A cohort of approximately 30 patients with locally advanced or metastatic urothelial carcinoma, treated at Memorial Sloan Kettering on a trial protocol, was included. Peripheral blood mononuclear cells were collected pretreatment and during treatment, with between 1 and 8 total time points per patient. The Qiagen DNeasy Blood extraction kit was used to purify genomic DNA from total PBMCs and from tumor samples. PBMCs were collected pretreatment and during treatment, and were isolated and stored as previously described.

Worth noting for this clone: The antigen it recognizes is unknown. No much larger clone exists at a distance of one base, and base qualities are not known.

Synthetic TCR analog templates were spiked into each PCR so that absolute template abundance could be estimated from read counts. The immunoSEQ assay used bias-controlled V and J gene primers to amplify TCRbeta CDR3 regions from genomic DNA. Sequencing of rearranged TCRbeta segments was performed at approximately 20X coverage. Turning to the authors' computational methods: Sequencing errors were corrected by clustering, and CDR3s were annotated against IMGT so that V, D and J genes could be assigned. Downstream analyses used only productive TCRbeta rearrangements, leaving out any out-of-frame or stop-codon sequences. To compute clonality, Shannon entropy was normalized by the log of the number of unique productive sequences and then subtracted from one. Fisher's exact test with Benjamini-Hochberg correction, using a cutoff of adjusted p below 0.01, was how clones that differed between time points or between blood and tumor were identified. Imported from immuneACCESS, the table was reduced by TCRdb to in-frame sequences with V and J called. These copies leave out some clones; in studies compared against another copy, an unresolved V gene accounts for under half, and the cause of the remainder is not known. Clone size and V and J calls were adopted from that table, with D and trimming inferred from the DNA. The sample records about 120,000 clones, 75% to 90% of which are singletons. The top ten hold around 1.7% of the sample.

This sequence uses TRBV29-1 and TRBJ2-3; the D gene is perhaps TRBD2, on 7 matching bases. The sequence was obtained from a man aged 60 to 69 with urothelial cancer. Sequenced here: PBMCs, sampled around atezolizumab (anti-PD-L1) treatment. The CDR3 protein sequence reads: CSGGRGADTQYF. The DNA reads TGCAGCGGAGGGAGGGGGGCAGATACGCAGTATTTT.